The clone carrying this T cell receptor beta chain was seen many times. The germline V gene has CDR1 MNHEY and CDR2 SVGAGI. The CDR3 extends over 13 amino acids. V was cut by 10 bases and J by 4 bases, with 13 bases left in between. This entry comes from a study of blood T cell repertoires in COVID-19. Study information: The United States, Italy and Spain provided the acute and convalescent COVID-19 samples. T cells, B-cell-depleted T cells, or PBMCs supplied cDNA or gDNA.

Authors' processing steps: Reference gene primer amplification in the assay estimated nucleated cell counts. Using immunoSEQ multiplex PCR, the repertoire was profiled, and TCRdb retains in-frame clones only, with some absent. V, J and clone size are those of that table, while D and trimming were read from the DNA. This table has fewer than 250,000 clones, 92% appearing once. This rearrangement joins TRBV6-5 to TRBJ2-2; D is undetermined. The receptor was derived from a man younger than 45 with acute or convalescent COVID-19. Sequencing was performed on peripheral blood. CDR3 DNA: TGTGCCACGTTGGTATTCGGCACCGGGGAGCTGTTTTTT. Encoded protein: CATLVFGTGELFF.